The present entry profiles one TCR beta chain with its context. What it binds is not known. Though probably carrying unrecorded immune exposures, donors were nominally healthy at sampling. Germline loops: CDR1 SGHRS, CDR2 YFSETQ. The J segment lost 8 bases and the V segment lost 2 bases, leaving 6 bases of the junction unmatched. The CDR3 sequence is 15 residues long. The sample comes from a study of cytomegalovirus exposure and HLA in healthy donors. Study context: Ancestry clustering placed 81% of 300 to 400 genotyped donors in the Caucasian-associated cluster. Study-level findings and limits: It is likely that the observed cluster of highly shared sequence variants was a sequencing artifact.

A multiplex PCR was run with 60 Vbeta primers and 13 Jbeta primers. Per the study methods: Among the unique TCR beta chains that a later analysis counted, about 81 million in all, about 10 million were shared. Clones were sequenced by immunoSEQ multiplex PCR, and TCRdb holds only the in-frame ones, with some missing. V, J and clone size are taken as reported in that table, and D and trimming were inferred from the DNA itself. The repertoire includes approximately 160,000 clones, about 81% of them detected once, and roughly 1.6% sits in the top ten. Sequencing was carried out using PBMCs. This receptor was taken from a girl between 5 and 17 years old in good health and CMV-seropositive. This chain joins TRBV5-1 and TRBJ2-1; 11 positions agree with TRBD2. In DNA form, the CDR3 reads TGCGCCAGCAGCTTCCTAGCGGGAGGAGCAGATGAGCAGTTCTTC. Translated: CASSFLAGGADEQFF.